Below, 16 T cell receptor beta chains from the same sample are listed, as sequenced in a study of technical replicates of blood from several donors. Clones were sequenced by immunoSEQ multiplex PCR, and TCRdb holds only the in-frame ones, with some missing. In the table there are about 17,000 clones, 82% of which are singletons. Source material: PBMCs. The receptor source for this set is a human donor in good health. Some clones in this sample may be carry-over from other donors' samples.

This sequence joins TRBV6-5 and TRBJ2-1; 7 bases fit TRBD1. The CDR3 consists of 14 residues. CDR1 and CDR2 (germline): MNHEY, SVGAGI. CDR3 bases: TGTGCGGTTAGGGACAGCCTCTCCTACAATGAGCAGTTCTTC. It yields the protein CAVRDSLSYNEQFF.

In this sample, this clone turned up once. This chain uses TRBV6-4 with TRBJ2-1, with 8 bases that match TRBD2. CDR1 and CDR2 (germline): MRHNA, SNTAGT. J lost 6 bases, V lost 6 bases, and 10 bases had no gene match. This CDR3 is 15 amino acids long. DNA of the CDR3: TGTGCCAGCAGACCTACTAGCGGTACCCGCAATGAGCAGTTCTTC. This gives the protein CASRPTSGTRNEQFF.

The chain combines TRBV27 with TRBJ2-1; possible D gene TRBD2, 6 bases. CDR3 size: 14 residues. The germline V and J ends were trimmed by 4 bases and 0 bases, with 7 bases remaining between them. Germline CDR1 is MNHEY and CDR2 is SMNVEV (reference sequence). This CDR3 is CASSYGSSYNEQFF. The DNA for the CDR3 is TGTGCCAGCAGTTACGGGAGCTCCTACAATGAGCAGTTCTTC.

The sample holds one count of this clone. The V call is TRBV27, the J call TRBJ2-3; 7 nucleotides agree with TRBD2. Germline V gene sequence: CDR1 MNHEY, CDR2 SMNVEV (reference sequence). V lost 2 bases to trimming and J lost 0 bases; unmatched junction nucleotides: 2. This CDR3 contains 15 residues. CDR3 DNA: TGTGCCAGCAGTTTAGAGCGGGGAAGCACAGATACGCAGTATTTT. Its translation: CASSLERGSTDTQYF.

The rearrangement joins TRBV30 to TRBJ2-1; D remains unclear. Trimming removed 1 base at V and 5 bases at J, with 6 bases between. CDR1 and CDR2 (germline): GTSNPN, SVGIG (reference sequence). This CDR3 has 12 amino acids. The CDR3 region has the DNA TGTGCCTGGAGTGCGAACAACAATGAGCAGTTCTTC. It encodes CAWSANNNEQFF.

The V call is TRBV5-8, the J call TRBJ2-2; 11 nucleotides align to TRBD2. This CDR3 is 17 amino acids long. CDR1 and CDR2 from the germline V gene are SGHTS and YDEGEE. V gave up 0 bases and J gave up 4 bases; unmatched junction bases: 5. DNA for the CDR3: TGTGCCAGCAGCTTGGCCGGGACTAGCGGCTTCACCGGGGAGCTGTTTTTT. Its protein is CASSLAGTSGFTGELFF.

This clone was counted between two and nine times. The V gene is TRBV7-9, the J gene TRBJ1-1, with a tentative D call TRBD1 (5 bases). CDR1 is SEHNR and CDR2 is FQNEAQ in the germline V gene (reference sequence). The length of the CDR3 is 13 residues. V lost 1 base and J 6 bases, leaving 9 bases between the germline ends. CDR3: CASSLEQGAEAFF. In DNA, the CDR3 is TGTGCCAGCAGCTTAGAGCAGGGCGCTGAAGCTTTCTTT.

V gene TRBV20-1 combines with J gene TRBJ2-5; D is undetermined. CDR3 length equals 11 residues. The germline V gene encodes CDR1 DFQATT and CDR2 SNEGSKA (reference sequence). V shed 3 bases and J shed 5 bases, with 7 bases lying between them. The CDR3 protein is CSASIRETQYF. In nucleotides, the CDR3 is TGCAGTGCTAGTATCAGGGAGACCCAGTACTTC.

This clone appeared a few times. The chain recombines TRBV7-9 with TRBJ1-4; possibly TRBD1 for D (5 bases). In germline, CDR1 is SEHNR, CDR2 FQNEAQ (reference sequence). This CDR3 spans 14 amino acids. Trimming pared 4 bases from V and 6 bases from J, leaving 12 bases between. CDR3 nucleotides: TGTGCCAGCAGCTCAAGGGGCGCTGATGAAAAACTGTTTTTT. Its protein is CASSSRGADEKLFF.

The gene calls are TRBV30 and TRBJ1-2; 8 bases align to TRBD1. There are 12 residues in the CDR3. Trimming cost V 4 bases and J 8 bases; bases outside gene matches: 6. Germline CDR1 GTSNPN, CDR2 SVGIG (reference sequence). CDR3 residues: CAWTPGGFGYTF. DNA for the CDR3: TGTGCCTGGACCCCAGGGGGCTTCGGCTACACCTTC.

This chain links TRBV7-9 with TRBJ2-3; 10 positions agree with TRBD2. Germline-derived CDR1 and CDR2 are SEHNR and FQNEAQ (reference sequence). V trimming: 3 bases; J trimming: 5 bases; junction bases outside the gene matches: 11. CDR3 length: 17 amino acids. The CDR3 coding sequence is TGTGCCAGCAGCTTCTTATCTAGCGGGAGAGGGGAAGATACGCAGTATTTT. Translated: CASSFLSSGRGEDTQYF.

The CDR3 nucleotides are TGTGCCAGCAGCTTATTAGGGTTGAGGGCGAACACTGAAGCTTTCTTT. As protein: CASSLLGLRANTEAFF. The chain recombines TRBV7-9 with TRBJ1-1; D is ambiguous. The CDR3 has 16 residues. The V and J ends lost 2 bases and 1 base respectively, with 14 bases between them. Germline assignment: CDR1 SEHNR and CDR2 FQNEAQ (reference sequence). Based on the CDR3 plus reference TRBV7-9 and TRBJ1-1, the full variable domain is DTGVSQNPRHKITKRGQNVTFRCDPISEHNRLYWYRQTLGQGPEFLTYFQNEAQLEKSRLLSDRFSAERPKGSFSTLEIQRTEQGDSAMYLCASSLLGLRANTEAFFGQGTRLTVV.

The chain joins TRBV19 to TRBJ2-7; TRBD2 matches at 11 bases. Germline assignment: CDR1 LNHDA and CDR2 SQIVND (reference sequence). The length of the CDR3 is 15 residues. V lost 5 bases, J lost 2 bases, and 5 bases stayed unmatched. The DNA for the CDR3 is TGTGCCAGTAGTCTCTTGACTAGCGGGGCCTACGAGCAGTACTTC. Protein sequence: CASSLLTSGAYEQYF.

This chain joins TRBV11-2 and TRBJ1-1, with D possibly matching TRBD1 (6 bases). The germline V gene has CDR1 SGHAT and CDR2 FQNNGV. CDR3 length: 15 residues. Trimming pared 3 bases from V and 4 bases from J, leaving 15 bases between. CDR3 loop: CASSFNADSVTEAFF. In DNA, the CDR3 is TGTGCCAGCAGCTTCAACGCGGACAGTGTCACTGAAGCTTTCTTT.

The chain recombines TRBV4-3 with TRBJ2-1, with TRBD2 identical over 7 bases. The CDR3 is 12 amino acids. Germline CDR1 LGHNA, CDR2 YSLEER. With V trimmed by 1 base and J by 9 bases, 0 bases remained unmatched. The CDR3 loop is CASSQGGGEQFF. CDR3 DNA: TGCGCCAGCAGCCAAGGGGGGGGTGAGCAGTTCTTC.

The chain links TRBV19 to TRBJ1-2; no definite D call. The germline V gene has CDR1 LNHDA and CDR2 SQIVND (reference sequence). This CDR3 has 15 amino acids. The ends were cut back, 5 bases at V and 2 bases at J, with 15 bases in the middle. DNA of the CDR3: TGTGCCAGTAGTGCACTCACACCCAGGAACTATGGCTACACCTTC. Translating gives CASSALTPRNYGYTF.